The 8 T cell receptor beta chains listed next were all sequenced from one sample in a study of blood T cell repertoires in COVID-19. TCRdb keeps only in-frame clones here, not all; method: immunoSEQ multiplex PCR. This sample yields over 130,000 clones, of which roughly nine tenths are seen a single time; around 4% belongs to the top ten. Input material: peripheral blood. Receptor source: a woman aged 60 to 75 with active or convalescent COVID-19.

The chain employs TRBV2 and TRBJ1-5; a weak D match, TRBD1 (6 bases). V lost 4 bases and J lost 3, with 10 bases in between. CDR1 and CDR2 from the germline V gene are SNHLY and FYNNEI. The CDR3 spans 14 residues. CDR3 loop: CASSGDMDNQPQHF. The CDR3 DNA is TGTGCCAGCAGTGGGGACATGGACAATCAGCCCCAGCATTTT.

The chain carries TRBV6-5 and TRBJ2-3; TRBD2 might be the D (7 bases). The CDR3 contains 15 residues. Germline CDR1 reads MNHEY; CDR2 reads SVGAGI. Trimming took off 0 bases at V and 5 bases at J, with 12 bases between the two ends. CDR3 in DNA: TGTGCCAGCAGTTACTCGGGGGGGCTTGGAGATACGCAGTATTTT. Protein: CASSYSGGLGDTQYF.

This clone has just one count. V gene TRBV10-3 combines with J gene TRBJ1-3; no firm D call. This CDR3 contains 16 residues. Trimming left V 2 bases short and J 2 bases short, with 13 bases between. The germline gives CDR1 ENHRY, CDR2 SYGVKD. DNA for the CDR3: TGTGCCATCAGTGAGGGTGGAGGGAGTGCTGGAAACACCATATATTTT. It translates to CAISEGGGSAGNTIYF.

This chain uses TRBV3-1 (or the pseudogene TRBV3-2) with TRBJ1-4; D might be TRBD1 (6 bases). Trimming took off 1 base at V and 7 bases at J, with 19 bases between the two ends. The germline V gene encodes CDR1 LGHDT and CDR2 YNNKEL (reference sequence). This CDR3 is built from 17 residues. As DNA, the CDR3 is TGTGCCAGCAGCCAAGCTTCCGGAGACAGGAGGAGTGAAAAACTGTTTTTT. Residues: CASSQASGDRRSEKLFF.

CDR3 coding DNA: TGTGCCATCAGTGAGGGACAGGGCACGAACACTGAAGCTTTCTTT. Its protein is CAISEGQGTNTEAFF. The rearrangement links TRBV10-3 to TRBJ1-1; 8 positions agree with TRBD1. The ends lost 2 bases at V and 1 base at J; junction bases unmatched: 3. The CDR3 contains 15 residues. In germline, CDR1 is ENHRY, CDR2 SYGVKD.

The chain employs TRBV13 and TRBJ1-6, with D perhaps TRBD1 (6 bases). This CDR3 spans 15 amino acids. The V gene's germline CDR1 is PRHDT and CDR2 FYEKMQ (reference sequence). V lost 0 bases, J lost 9 bases, and 12 bases lay in between. The CDR3, as DNA: TGTGCCAGCAGCTTAGGAACAGGGCTCGGTTCACCCCTCCACTTT. Translation gives CASSLGTGLGSPLHF.

This rearrangement joins TRBV15 to TRBJ1-1; D remains unclear. The germline CDR1 and CDR2 sequences are LNHNV and YYDKDF (reference sequence). The ends were cut back, 5 bases at V and 5 bases at J, with 15 bases in the middle. The CDR3 extends over 14 amino acids. The CDR3, as DNA: TGTGCCACCAGCCTTAGGCTGGGGAGGACTGAAGCTTTCTTT. Amino acids: CATSLRLGRTEAFF.

For this clone: Other DNA sequences in this specimen translate into the identical CDR3. The chain combines TRBV7-9 with TRBJ2-5; 7 bases line up with TRBD2. This CDR3 spans 14 amino acids. CDR1 SEHNR and CDR2 FQNEAQ come from the germline V gene (reference sequence). Unmatched junction bases numbered 2, after V lost 0 bases and J lost 4 bases. The CDR3 here is CASSLAGGIETQYF. DNA of the CDR3: TGTGCCAGCAGCTTAGCGGGAGGGATAGAGACCCAGTACTTC.